This record looks at one T cell receptor beta chain sequence and its context. What it binds is not known. TCRdb's table, derived via immunoSEQ multiplex PCR, lists solely in-frame clones and lacks some. Among about 30,000 clones listed, roughly 70% were seen once. The data derive from a study of STAT5B mutations in CD4+ large granular lymphocyte leukemia. General study points: Patient CD4-sorted repertoires looked more clonal than healthy CD4+ repertoires, even without putative leukemic clones. TRBV06-family usage was enriched in top patient clones (8/27) versus controls (2/35).

CDR1 and CDR2 from the germline V gene are KGHSH and LQKENI. This CDR3 has 15 amino acids. V shed 1 base and J 0 bases; nucleotides not matched to a gene: 0. This chain connects TRBV18 to TRBJ2-4, with 7 bases that match TRBD2. The receptor's source is a human donor in good health. Sequenced: CD4+ T cells from blood buffy coats. CDR3 nucleotide sequence: TGTGCCAGCTCACCACTAGCGGGAGCCAAAAACATTCAGTACTTC. This translates into CASSPLAGAKNIQYF.